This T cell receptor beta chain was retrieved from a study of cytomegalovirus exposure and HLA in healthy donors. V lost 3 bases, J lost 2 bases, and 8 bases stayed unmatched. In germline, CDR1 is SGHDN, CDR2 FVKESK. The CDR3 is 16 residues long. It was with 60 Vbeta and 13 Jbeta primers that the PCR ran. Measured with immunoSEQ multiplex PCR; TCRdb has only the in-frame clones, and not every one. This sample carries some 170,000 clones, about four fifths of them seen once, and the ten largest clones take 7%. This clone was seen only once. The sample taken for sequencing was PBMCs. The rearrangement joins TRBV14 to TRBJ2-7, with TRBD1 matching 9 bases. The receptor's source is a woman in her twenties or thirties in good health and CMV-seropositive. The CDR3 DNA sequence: TGTGCCAGCAGCCACATCTACAGGGGGCGCACCTACGAGCAGTACTTC. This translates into CASSHIYRGRTYEQYF.